The 2 T cell receptor beta chains below come from one sample, sequenced in a study of control samples from healthy donors and cancer patients (dated by TCRdb to about 2020). Library preparation was by the immunoSEQ multiplex PCR assay. TCRdb's version of the immuneACCESS table is confined to in-frame rearrangements and falls short of the full clone set. An unresolved V gene accounts for under half of the shortfall where checked; the remainder is of unknown origin. The sample table shows about 51,000 clones, and around 80% are seen once. 10% of the sample belongs to the ten largest clones. What was sequenced was blood. The receptors shown here come from a man aged 70 or older in good health.

This chain connects TRBV28 to TRBJ2-2, with 7 bases lining up with TRBD1. Trimming at V came to 1 base and at J to 1 base, leaving 3 bases not matched to a gene. There are 16 residues in the CDR3. Germline V gene data show CDR1 as MDHEN and CDR2 as SYDVKM. The CDR3 spells CASSLYRTGNTGELFF. DNA of the CDR3: TGTGCCAGCAGTTTATATAGGACAGGGAACACCGGGGAGCTGTTTTTT.

The V and J genes are TRBV7-8 and TRBJ2-2; D uncertain. V dropped 5 bases and J dropped 7 bases, with 23 bases sitting between them. The CDR3 extends over 17 amino acids. The germline CDR1 and CDR2 sequences are SGHVS and FQNEAQ. CDR3 DNA: TGTGCCAGCAGCGGTTTTCCAGGACGGGCTCAAGGCGGGGAGCTGTTTTTT. Its protein is CASSGFPGRAQGGELFF.